These 2 T cell receptor beta chains were all obtained from the same sample, sequenced in a study of OX40 agonist ivuxolimab in advanced cancers. This table comes from immunoSEQ multiplex PCR, and its TCRdb copy is limited to in-frame clones, with some not included. The sample includes roughly 100,000 clones, about 80% seen only once; the top ten take more than 1.1%. The sequencing used CD4+ or CD8+ T cells sorted from blood, collected in a trial of the OX40 agonist ivuxolimab. These receptors all come from an adult with an advanced solid tumor such as melanoma, head and neck, liver or kidney cancer.

CDR3 nucleotides: TGTGCCAGCAGCTTATTACCTGGGGGGGCCGGTTATAACGAGCAGTACTTC. Translation: CASSLLPGGAGYNEQYF. V and J are TRBV7-2 and TRBJ2-7; a possible D gene is TRBD2 (7 bases). Trimming took off 2 bases at V and 5 bases at J, with 22 bases between the two ends. The CDR3 contains 17 residues. Germline-derived CDR1 and CDR2 are SGHTA and FQGNSA.

The CDR3 sequence is CASRGRTDTEAFF. In DNA form, the CDR3 reads TGTGCCAGCAGGGGACGGACCGACACTGAAGCTTTCTTT. V and J are TRBV10-3 and TRBJ1-1, with a weak D call TRBD1 (6 bases). CDR1 is ENHRY, CDR2 SYGVKD, per germline. The CDR3 extends over 13 amino acids. V was pared by 10 bases and J by 3 bases, with 15 bases between.